This T cell receptor (beta chain) was profiled in a study of spatial heterogeneity in lung cancer. Study as a whole: Tumor-region TCR transcript counts correlated strongly with a T cell module score from matched bulk RNA-seq.

CDR1 and CDR2 from the germline V gene are SGHRS and YFSETQ. CDR3 length equals 16 residues. V was clipped by 6 bases and J by 6 bases; unmatched bases: 10. Points from the study as a whole: Expanded intratumoral alpha and beta TCR counts tracked tumor mutation counts.

The library protocol tagged each TCR cDNA with a unique molecular identifier. TCRdb called the 5' RACE reads again in MiXCR, with one record for every CDR3 protein. Of over a thousand distinct CDR3 sequences listed, over 5.5% are singletons. Stated time point: sample taken at primary tumor resection. Around 70 TRACERx patients with early, untreated non-small cell lung cancer donated samples. Unsorted tumor, nontumor lung tissue or cryopreserved PBMC supplied the whole RNA. This clonotype was seen only a few times. The antigen is unknown. V is TRBV5-1 and J is TRBJ2-2; 11 bases align to TRBD2. Specimen: lung tumor tissue, collected at surgery. The receptor was derived from a female donor with early-stage non-small cell lung cancer. The CDR3 sequence is CASIQEPGLAAGELFF. The CDR3 coding sequence is TGCGCCAGCATTCAAGAGCCGGGACTAGCGGCCGGGGAGCTGTTTTTT.